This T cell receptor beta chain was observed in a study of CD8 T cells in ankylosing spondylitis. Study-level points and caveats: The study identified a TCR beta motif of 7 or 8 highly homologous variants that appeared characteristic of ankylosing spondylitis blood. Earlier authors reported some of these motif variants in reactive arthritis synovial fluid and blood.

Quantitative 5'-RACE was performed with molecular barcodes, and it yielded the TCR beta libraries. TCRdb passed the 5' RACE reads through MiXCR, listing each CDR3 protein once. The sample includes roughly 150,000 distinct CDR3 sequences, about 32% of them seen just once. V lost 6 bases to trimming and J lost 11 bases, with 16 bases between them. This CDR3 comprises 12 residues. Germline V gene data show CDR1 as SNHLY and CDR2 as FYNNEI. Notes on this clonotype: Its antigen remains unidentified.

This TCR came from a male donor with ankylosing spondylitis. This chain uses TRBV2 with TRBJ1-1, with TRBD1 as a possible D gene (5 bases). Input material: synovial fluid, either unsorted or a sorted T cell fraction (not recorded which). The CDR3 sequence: CASRGALGKAFF. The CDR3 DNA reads TGTGCCAGCAGAGGGGCATTGGGAAAGGCTTTCTTT.